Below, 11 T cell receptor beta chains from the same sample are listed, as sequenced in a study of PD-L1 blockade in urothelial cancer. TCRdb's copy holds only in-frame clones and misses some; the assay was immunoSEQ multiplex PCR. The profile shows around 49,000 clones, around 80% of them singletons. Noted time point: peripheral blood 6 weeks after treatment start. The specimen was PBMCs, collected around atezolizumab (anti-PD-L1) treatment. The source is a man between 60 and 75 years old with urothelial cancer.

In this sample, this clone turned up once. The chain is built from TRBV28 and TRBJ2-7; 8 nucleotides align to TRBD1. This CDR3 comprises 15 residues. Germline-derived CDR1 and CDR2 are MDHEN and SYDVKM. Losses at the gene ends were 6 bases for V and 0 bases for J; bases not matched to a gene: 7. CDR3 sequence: CASSRSGTGSYEQYF. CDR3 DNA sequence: TGTGCCAGCAGCCGATCCGGGACAGGCTCCTACGAGCAGTACTTC. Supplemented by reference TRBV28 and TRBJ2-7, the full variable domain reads DVKVTQSSRYLVKRTGEKVFLECVQDMDHENMFWYRQDPGLGLRLIYFSYDVKMKEKGDIPEGYSVSREKKERFSLILESASTNQTSMYLCASSRSGTGSYEQYFGPGTRLTVT.

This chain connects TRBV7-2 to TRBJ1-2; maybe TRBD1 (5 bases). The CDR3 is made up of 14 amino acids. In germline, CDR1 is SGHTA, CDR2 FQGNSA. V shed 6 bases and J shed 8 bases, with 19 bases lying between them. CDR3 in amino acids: CASSYVDGSGGYTF. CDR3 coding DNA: TGTGCCAGCAGTTACGTAGACGGCTCAGGGGGCTACACCTTC.

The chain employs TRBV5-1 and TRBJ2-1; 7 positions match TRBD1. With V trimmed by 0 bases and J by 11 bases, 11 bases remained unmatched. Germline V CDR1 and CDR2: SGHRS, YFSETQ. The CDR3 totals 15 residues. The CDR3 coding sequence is TGCGCCAGCAGCTTGGGGGACAGAGGTACAATGAAGCAGTTCTTC. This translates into CASSLGDRGTMKQFF.

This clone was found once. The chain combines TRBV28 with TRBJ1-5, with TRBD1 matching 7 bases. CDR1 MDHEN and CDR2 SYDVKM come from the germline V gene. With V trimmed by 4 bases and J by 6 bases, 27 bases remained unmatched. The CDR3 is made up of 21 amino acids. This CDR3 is CASSWGDQLRQGSERGQPQHF. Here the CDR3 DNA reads TGTGCCAGCAGTTGGGGGGACCAGCTTAGACAGGGAAGTGAAAGGGGTCAGCCCCAGCATTTT.

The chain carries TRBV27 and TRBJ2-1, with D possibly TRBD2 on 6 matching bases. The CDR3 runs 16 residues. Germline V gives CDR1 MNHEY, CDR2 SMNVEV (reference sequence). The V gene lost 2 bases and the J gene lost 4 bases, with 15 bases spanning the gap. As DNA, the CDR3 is TGTGCCAGCAGTTTAATTGGGCGGGATTCATACAATGAGCAGTTCTTC. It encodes CASSLIGRDSYNEQFF.

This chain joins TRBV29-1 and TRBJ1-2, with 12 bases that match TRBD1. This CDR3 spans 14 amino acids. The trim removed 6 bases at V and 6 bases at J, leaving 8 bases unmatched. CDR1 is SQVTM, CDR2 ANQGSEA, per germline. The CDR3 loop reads CSVQPGQGADGYTF. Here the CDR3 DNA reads TGCAGCGTCCAACCGGGACAGGGGGCGGATGGCTACACCTTC.

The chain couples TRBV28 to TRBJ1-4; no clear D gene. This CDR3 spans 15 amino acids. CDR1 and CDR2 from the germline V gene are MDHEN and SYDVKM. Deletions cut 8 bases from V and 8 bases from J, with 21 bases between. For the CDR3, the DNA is TGTGCCAGCCGTCACGTGAGGGCTGGGCACGAAAAACTGTTTTTT. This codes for CASRHVRAGHEKLFF.

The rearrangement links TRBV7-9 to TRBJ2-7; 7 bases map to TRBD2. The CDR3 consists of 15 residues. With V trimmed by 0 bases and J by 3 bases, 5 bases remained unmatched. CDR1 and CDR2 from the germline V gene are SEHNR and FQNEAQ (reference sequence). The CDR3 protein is CASSLARGTIYEQYF. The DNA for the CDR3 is TGTGCCAGCAGCTTAGCGCGGGGGACCATCTACGAGCAGTACTTC.

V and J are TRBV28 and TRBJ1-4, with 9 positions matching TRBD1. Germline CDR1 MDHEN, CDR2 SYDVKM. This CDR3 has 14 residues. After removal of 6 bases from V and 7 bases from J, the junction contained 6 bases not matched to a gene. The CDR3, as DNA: TGTGCCAGCAGCCCGACAGGGGGGATTGAAAAACTGTTTTTT. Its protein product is CASSPTGGIEKLFF.

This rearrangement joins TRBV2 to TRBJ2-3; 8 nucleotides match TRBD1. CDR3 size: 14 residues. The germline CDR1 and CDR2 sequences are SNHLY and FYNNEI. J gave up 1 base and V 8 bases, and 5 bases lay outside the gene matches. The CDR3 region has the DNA TGTGCCAGCTACAGGGGGGAAGGCACAGATACGCAGTATTTT. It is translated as CASYRGEGTDTQYF.

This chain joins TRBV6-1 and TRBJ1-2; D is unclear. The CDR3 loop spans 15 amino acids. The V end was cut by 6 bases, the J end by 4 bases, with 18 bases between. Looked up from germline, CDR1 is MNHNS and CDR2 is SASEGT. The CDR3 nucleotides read TGTGCCAGCAGAGACCCCGGGAGGGAAGGCTATGGCTACACCTTC. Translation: CASRDPGREGYGYTF.